The 10 T cell receptor beta chains below come from one sample, sequenced in a study of OX40 agonist ivuxolimab in advanced cancers. The method was immunoSEQ multiplex PCR; TCRdb's version includes in-frame clones alone and lacks a portion of them. The sample records roughly 72,000 clones, approximately 94% being singletons. The source was CD4+ or CD8+ T cells sorted from blood, collected in a trial of the OX40 agonist ivuxolimab. The receptors stem from an adult with an advanced solid tumor such as melanoma, head and neck, liver or kidney cancer.

The chain carries TRBV10-3 and TRBJ2-7; 9 nucleotides align to TRBD1. The J segment lost 2 bases and the V segment lost 4 bases, leaving 3 bases of the junction unmatched. CDR3 length: 14 residues. Germline V gives CDR1 ENHRY, CDR2 SYGVKD. The CDR3 loop is CAISVQGAAYEQYF. In nucleotides, the CDR3 is TGTGCCATCAGTGTACAGGGGGCGGCCTACGAGCAGTACTTC.

The chain uses TRBV19 and TRBJ1-5; possible D gene TRBD1, 6 bases. Trimming removed 5 bases at V and 1 base at J, with 9 bases between. The CDR3 has 14 residues. Germline lookup yields CDR1 LNHDA and CDR2 SQIVND (reference sequence). The CDR3 coding sequence is TGTGCCAGTAGTCCGGACAGCAGCAATCAGCCCCAGCATTTT. Residues: CASSPDSSNQPQHF.

This chain uses TRBV5-4 with TRBJ1-1; D call uncertain. The germline gives CDR1 SGHNT, CDR2 YYREEE (reference sequence). The CDR3 runs 13 residues. With 4 bases removed from V and 4 bases from J, the gap between germline ends came to 11 bases. In DNA, the CDR3 is TGTGCCAGCAGCATTGGGCCCCTCACTGAAGCTTTCTTT. The encoded protein is CASSIGPLTEAFF.

The sample holds one count of this clone. CDR3 loop: CASSFDGNTIYF. CDR3 DNA: TGTGCCAGCAGCTTCGACGGAAACACCATATATTTT. This chain links TRBV5-6 with TRBJ1-3; D is unresolved. CDR3 length: 12 amino acids. From germline, CDR1 is SGHDT and CDR2 YYEEEE. V was shortened by 2 bases and J by 4 bases, with 4 bases between the two germline ends.

This chain joins TRBV4-3 and TRBJ2-7; no clear D gene. The CDR3 sequence is 15 residues long. Germline loops: CDR1 LGHNA, CDR2 YSLEER. V lost 2 bases and J 2 bases, leaving 13 bases between the germline ends. The CDR3 spells CASSQTTAEAYEQYF. The CDR3 DNA follows: TGCGCCAGCAGCCAAACTACAGCAGAAGCCTACGAGCAGTACTTC.

V is TRBV4-2 and J is TRBJ2-1; no reliable D call. The ends were cut back, 3 bases at V and 6 bases at J, with 9 bases in the middle. This CDR3 is built from 13 residues. Germline V gene data show CDR1 as LGHNA and CDR2 as YNFKEQ. The CDR3, as DNA: TGTGCCAGCAGCCAGACTGGAATCAATGAGCAGTTCTTC. This encodes CASSQTGINEQFF.

The genes are TRBV7-9 and TRBJ1-2; 8 positions match TRBD1. The CDR3 length is 14 residues. V shed 7 bases, J shed 4 bases, and the junction held 8 bases outside the gene matches. Germline V gene sequence: CDR1 SEHNR, CDR2 FQNEAQ (reference sequence). The CDR3 is CASKPEGQAYGYTF. CDR3 DNA sequence: TGTGCCAGCAAGCCGGAGGGACAGGCCTATGGCTACACCTTC.

CDR3: CASSLFDAGRGSTYNEQFF. Here the CDR3 DNA reads TGTGCCAGCAGCTTATTCGATGCGGGCAGGGGGTCTACCTACAATGAGCAGTTCTTC. The chain links TRBV7-9 to TRBJ2-1; 7 bases fit TRBD1. CDR3 length: 19 residues. Trimming at V came to 2 bases and at J to 2 bases, leaving 15 bases not matched to a gene. The germline V gene encodes CDR1 SEHNR and CDR2 FQNEAQ (reference sequence).

The rearrangement joins TRBV10-3 to TRBJ2-7; TRBD2 matches 7 bases. This CDR3 region has 14 residues. V lost 3 bases, J lost 1 base, and 3 bases stayed unmatched. From germline, CDR1 is ENHRY and CDR2 SYGVKD. In DNA, the CDR3 is TGTGCCATCAGTGACCAGGGAGGGTCCTACGAGCAGTACTTC. This encodes CAISDQGGSYEQYF.

The chain carries TRBV7-9 and TRBJ2-7; 7 positions agree with TRBD1. CDR3 length: 14 amino acids. V gave up 5 bases and J gave up 3 bases; unmatched junction bases: 7. In germline, CDR1 is SEHNR, CDR2 FQNEAQ (reference sequence). For the CDR3, the DNA is TGTGCCAGCAGCCCAGCACAGGGGTTCTACGAGCAGTACTTC. It is translated as CASSPAQGFYEQYF. The full variable domain, completed using reference TRBV7-9 and TRBJ2-7, is DTGVSQNPRHKITKRGQNVTFRCDPISEHNRLYWYRQTLGQGPEFLTYFQNEAQLEKSRLLSDRFSAERPKGSFSTLEIQRTEQGDSAMYLCASSPAQGFYEQYFGPGTRLTVT.